A single sample is the source of the 24 T cell receptor beta chains below, sequenced in a study of technical replicates of blood from several donors. Sequencing was performed with immunoSEQ multiplex PCR; in TCRdb, only in-frame clones are kept and a portion is missing. The sample records some 78,000 clones, 94% being singletons. Sequencing input: T cells isolated from PBMCs. These receptors all stem from a human donor in good health.

This sequence joins TRBV6-4 and TRBJ1-1; TRBD1 might be the D (5 bases). The V gene's germline CDR1 is MRHNA and CDR2 SNTAGT. The ends were cut back, 7 bases at V and 3 bases at J, with 12 bases in the middle. This CDR3 region has 13 residues. The CDR3 DNA reads TGTGCCAGCAAAGCAGGGATGGACACTGAAGCTTTCTTT. Translated: CASKAGMDTEAFF.

In this sample, this clone turned up once. The chain is built from TRBV5-1 and TRBJ2-5, with D perhaps TRBD1 (6 bases). This CDR3 region has 14 residues. Germline V gives CDR1 SGHRS, CDR2 YFSETQ. V lost 1 base, J lost 1 base, and 8 bases lay in between. The CDR3 nucleotides are TGCGCCAGCAGCTTGACGACAGGCCAAGAGACCCAGTACTTC. Translating gives CASSLTTGQETQYF.

The V gene is TRBV7-9, the J gene TRBJ1-5; TRBD1 might be the D (5 bases). The CDR3 spans 13 residues. CDR1 is SEHNR, CDR2 FQNEAQ, per germline (reference sequence). The V end was cut by 4 bases, the J end by 1 base, with 5 bases between. DNA of the CDR3: TGTGCCAGCAGCTGGGGCAGCAATCAGCCCCAGCATTTT. Translated: CASSWGSNQPQHF.

This clone appeared a few times. The chain combines TRBV5-1 with TRBJ1-2, with 7 bases fitting TRBD1. V lost 3 bases to trimming and J lost 3 bases; unmatched junction nucleotides: 2. This CDR3 has 13 amino acids. Germline V CDR1 and CDR2: SGHRS, YFSETQ. CDR3 in amino acids: CASSSQGDYGYTF. In nucleotides, the CDR3 is TGCGCCAGCAGCTCCCAGGGGGACTATGGCTACACCTTC.

This clone was detected once. The rearrangement links TRBV2 to TRBJ2-1; 9 bases align to TRBD1. Trimming took 9 bases from V and 7 from J; bases not matched to a gene: 10. The length of the CDR3 is 14 residues. The germline V gene has CDR1 SNHLY and CDR2 FYNNEI. CDR3 region: CARARDRAGNEQFF. For the CDR3, the DNA is TGTGCCAGAGCCAGGGACAGGGCGGGGAATGAGCAGTTCTTC.

The rearrangement uses TRBV25-1 and TRBJ1-1; D gene uncertain. The CDR3 consists of 13 residues. The V gene lost 5 bases and the J gene lost 2 bases, with 9 bases spanning the gap. Germline CDR1 MGHDK, CDR2 SYGVNS. In nucleotides, the CDR3 is TGTGCCAGCAGTCTTTCCAGTAACACTGAAGCTTTCTTT. Encoded protein: CASSLSSNTEAFF.

This clone was observed a single time. The chain uses TRBV6-5 and TRBJ2-3; a possible D gene is TRBD2 (6 bases). The V and J ends lost 3 bases and 6 bases respectively, with 13 bases between them. The germline V gene encodes CDR1 MNHEY and CDR2 SVGAGI. This CDR3 spans 14 amino acids. CDR3 sequence (DNA): TGTGCCAGCAGTTATAGCGGAGAATGGGATACGCAGTATTTT. Translation gives CASSYSGEWDTQYF.

The chain employs TRBV2 and TRBJ2-5, with D possibly being TRBD1 (6 bases). The CDR3 spans 15 residues. The V and J ends lost 8 bases and 4 bases respectively, with 20 bases between them. CDR1 is SNHLY, CDR2 FYNNEI, per germline. The chain's CDR3 is CASGLGAGNTETQYF. Here the CDR3 DNA reads TGTGCCAGCGGACTGGGGGCAGGGAATACAGAGACCCAGTACTTC.

This sequence joins TRBV6-1 and TRBJ1-1; no firm D call. Germline values: CDR1 MNHNS, CDR2 SASEGT. The germline V and J ends were trimmed by 5 bases and 3 bases, with 7 bases remaining between them. This CDR3 region has 12 residues. DNA for the CDR3: TGTGCCAGCAGTCGGAGTGACACTGAAGCTTTCTTT. Its protein is CASSRSDTEAFF.

This sequence joins TRBV7-9 and TRBJ1-1, with TRBD1 matching 7 bases. V was pared by 4 bases and J by 7 bases, with 6 bases of the junction left unmatched. The CDR3 length is 13 residues. Germline loops: CDR1 SEHNR, CDR2 FQNEAQ (reference sequence). The CDR3 DNA reads TGTGCCAGCAGCTCCATAAGGGACAGTGAAGCTTTCTTT. The encoded protein is CASSSIRDSEAFF. The complete variable domain, with remaining parts taken from reference TRBV7-9 and TRBJ1-1, reads DTGVSQNPRHKITKRGQNVTFRCDPISEHNRLYWYRQTLGQGPEFLTYFQNEAQLEKSRLLSDRFSAERPKGSFSTLEIQRTEQGDSAMYLCASSSIRDSEAFFGQGTRLTVV.

For the CDR3, the DNA is TGTGCCTGGAGTGTTCTACAGGGTGAGCAGTACTTC. It specifies CAWSVLQGEQYF. This chain links TRBV30 with TRBJ2-7; D is perhaps TRBD1 (6 bases). This CDR3 spans 12 amino acids. The V gene's germline CDR1 is GTSNPN and CDR2 SVGIG (reference sequence). The germline V and J ends were trimmed by 0 bases and 7 bases, with 10 bases remaining between them.

The V call is TRBV5-1, the J call TRBJ2-3, with TRBD2 matching over 9 bases. V was clipped by 2 bases and J by 0 bases; unmatched bases: 1. The CDR3 sequence is 15 residues long. Germline values: CDR1 SGHRS, CDR2 YFSETQ. The CDR3 bases are TGCGCCAGCAGCTTTAGCGGGGGAAGCACAGATACGCAGTATTTT. Translated, it gives CASSFSGGSTDTQYF.

V is TRBV6-5 and J is TRBJ2-5; 8 bases align to TRBD2. CDR3 length: 15 amino acids. CDR1 MNHEY and CDR2 SVGAGI come from the germline V gene. The J segment lost 4 bases and the V segment lost 8 bases, leaving 12 bases of the junction unmatched. The CDR3 DNA is TGTGCCAGCGGATTTGGGCGGGAGGCCCTAGAGACCCAGTACTTC. This codes for CASGFGREALETQYF.

The sample holds one count of this clone. V is TRBV9 and J is TRBJ2-3; 9 bases align to TRBD2. Germline V gene lookup returns CDR1 SGDLS and CDR2 YYNGEE. J lost 6 bases, V lost 4 bases, and 15 bases had no gene match. This CDR3 contains 17 residues. The chain's CDR3 is CASSSYPGLAAPDTQYF. The CDR3 DNA sequence: TGTGCCAGCAGCTCTTACCCGGGACTAGCTGCCCCGGATACGCAGTATTTT.

The CDR3 coding sequence is TGTGCCACCAGCAGGGACAGCGTCGGGAACACTGAAGCTTTCTTT. Protein: CATSRDSVGNTEAFF. The V and J genes are TRBV15 and TRBJ1-1; the D gene is possibly TRBD1 (6 bases). The V end lost 3 bases, the J end lost 1 base, and 12 bases lay between the germline ends. Germline V gene lookup returns CDR1 LNHNV and CDR2 YYDKDF (reference sequence). CDR3 length: 15 residues.

The CDR3: CASSLHRISSGANVLTF. CDR3 DNA: TGTGCCAGCAGCTTACACAGGATTAGCTCTGGGGCCAACGTCCTGACTTTC. The chain employs TRBV7-8 and TRBJ2-6, with a possible D match to TRBD1 (5 bases). Trimming shortened V by 2 bases and J by 0 bases, and 11 bases separated the two germline ends. The CDR3 consists of 17 residues. The germline gives CDR1 SGHVS, CDR2 FQNEAQ.

This sequence joins TRBV7-2 and TRBJ2-5; D not certain. This CDR3 is 13 amino acids long. The V and J ends lost 0 bases and 5 bases respectively, with 7 bases between them. Germline CDR1 is SGHTA and CDR2 is FQGNSA. The CDR3 region is CASSLARAETQYF. CDR3 in DNA: TGTGCCAGCAGCTTAGCGCGTGCGGAGACCCAGTACTTC.

The chain uses TRBV5-1 and TRBJ1-3; 8 bases map to TRBD1. This CDR3 is 15 amino acids long. V lost 5 bases, J lost 4 bases, and 8 bases stayed unmatched. The germline V gene has CDR1 SGHRS and CDR2 YFSETQ. The CDR3: CASSWTGSSGNTIYF. The CDR3 nucleotides read TGCGCCAGCAGTTGGACAGGGTCGTCAGGAAACACCATATATTTT. The entire variable domain, with the rest obtained from reference TRBV5-1 and TRBJ1-3, is as follows: KAGVTQTPRYLIKTRGQQVTLSCSPISGHRSVSWYQQTPGQGLQFLFEYFSETQRNKGNFPGRFSGRQFSNSRSEMNVSTLELGDSALYLCASSWTGSSGNTIYFGEGSWLTVV.

The chain uses TRBV5-4 and TRBJ2-7; TRBD1 matches 9 bases. V gave up 5 bases and J gave up 2 bases; unmatched junction bases: 5. Germline CDR1 reads SGHNT; CDR2 reads YYREEE (reference sequence). This CDR3 has 14 amino acids. CDR3 nucleotides: TGTGCCAGCAGACCGGGACAGGGACCCTACGAGCAGTACTTC. The encoded protein is CASRPGQGPYEQYF.

The J gene is TRBJ1-1, the V gene TRBV30; weak D call: TRBD1 (6 bases). The CDR3 length is 16 residues. Germline loops: CDR1 GTSNPN, CDR2 SVGIG (reference sequence). V dropped 4 bases and J dropped 1 base, with 19 bases sitting between them. DNA for the CDR3: TGTGCCTGGATTCCCACTTTAAGGGGGAGGAACACTGAAGCTTTCTTT. Amino acids: CAWIPTLRGRNTEAFF.

The J gene is TRBJ2-6, the V gene TRBV19, with D perhaps TRBD2 (5 bases). The CDR3 runs to 17 residues. Trimming cost V 7 bases and J 2 bases, with 18 bases left between them. From germline, CDR1 is LNHDA and CDR2 SQIVND (reference sequence). As DNA, the CDR3 is TGTGCCAGTAATCCCTTGTTTTTCGGGGCTGGGGCCAACGTCCTGACTTTC. Translated: CASNPLFFGAGANVLTF.

The V call is TRBV18, the J call TRBJ2-7, with 13 bases identical to TRBD2. The J segment lost 5 bases and the V segment lost 4 bases, leaving 11 bases of the junction unmatched. The CDR3 consists of 17 residues. Germline V gene sequence: CDR1 KGHSH, CDR2 LQKENI. The CDR3 region has the DNA TGTGCCAGCTCACGGACTAGCGGGAGTACCGTCGTGGACGAGCAGTACTTC. It is translated as CASSRTSGSTVVDEQYF.

This sequence joins TRBV7-9 and TRBJ2-1; 9 bases fit TRBD2. The CDR3 extends over 16 amino acids. Losses at the gene ends were 6 bases for V and 0 bases for J; bases not matched to a gene: 6. CDR1 and CDR2 (germline): SEHNR, FQNEAQ (reference sequence). The CDR3 sequence: CASRSGGRGSYNEQFF. CDR3 DNA sequence: TGTGCCAGCAGAAGTGGCGGGAGGGGCTCCTACAATGAGCAGTTCTTC.

The gene calls are TRBV29-1 and TRBJ2-7, with a possible D match to TRBD2 (7 bases). Germline V gives CDR1 SQVTM, CDR2 ANQGSEA. The CDR3 is 13 residues long. Trimming shortened V by 7 bases and J by 5 bases, and 18 bases separated the two germline ends. This CDR3 is CSALGGATDEQYF. DNA of the CDR3: TGCAGCGCCCTGGGGGGGGCTACCGACGAGCAGTACTTC.